The clone carrying this T cell receptor (beta chain) was recorded a few times. The entry originates in a study of molecular identifiers for immune sequencing clone quantification. Germline assignment: CDR1 LNHDA and CDR2 SQIVND (reference sequence). This CDR3 comprises 13 residues. V lost 8 bases and J lost 1, with 9 bases in between. TCRdb called the PCR reads again in MiXCR, with one record for every CDR3 protein. The table includes a few hundred thousand distinct CDR3 sequences, approximately 25% detected once. The sequence came from a human donor in good health. Some libraries in this study had Jurkat cell RNA spiked in. Material: naive CD8+ T cells from blood, with Jurkat cell RNA spiked in. The sample's subset: FACS-sorted CD8+CD4-CCR7+CD45RA+ naive T cells. V usage is TRBV19 and J usage is TRBJ1-5; D is uncertain. In nucleotides, the CDR3 is TGTGCCAGTCGCATCGGGAGCAATCAGCCCCAGCATTTT. It translates to CASRIGSNQPQHF.